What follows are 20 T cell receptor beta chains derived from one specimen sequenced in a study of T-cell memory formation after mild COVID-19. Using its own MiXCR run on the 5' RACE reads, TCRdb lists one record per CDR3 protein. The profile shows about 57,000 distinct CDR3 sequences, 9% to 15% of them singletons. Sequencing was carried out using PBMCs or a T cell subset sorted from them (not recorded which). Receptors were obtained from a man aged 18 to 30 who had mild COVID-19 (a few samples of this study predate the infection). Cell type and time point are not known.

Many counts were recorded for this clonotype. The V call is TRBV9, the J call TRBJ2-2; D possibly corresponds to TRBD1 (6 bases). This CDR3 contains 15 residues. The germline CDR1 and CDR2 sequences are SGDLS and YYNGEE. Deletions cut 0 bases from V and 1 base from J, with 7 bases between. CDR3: CASSVVGQNTGELFF. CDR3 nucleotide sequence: TGTGCCAGCAGCGTAGTGGGACAGAACACCGGGGAGCTGTTTTTT.

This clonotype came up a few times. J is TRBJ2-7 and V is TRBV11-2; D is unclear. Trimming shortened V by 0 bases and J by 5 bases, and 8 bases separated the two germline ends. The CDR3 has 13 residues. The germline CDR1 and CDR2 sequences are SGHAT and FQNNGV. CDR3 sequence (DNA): TGTGCCAGCAGCTTAGAGGGAAGCCACGAGCAGTACGTC. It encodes CASSLEGSHEQYV.

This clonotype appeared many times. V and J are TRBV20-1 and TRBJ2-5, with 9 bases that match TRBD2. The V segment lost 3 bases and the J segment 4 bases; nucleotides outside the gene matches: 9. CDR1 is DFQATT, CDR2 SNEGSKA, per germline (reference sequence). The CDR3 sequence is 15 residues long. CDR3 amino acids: CSASDFSRGGETQYF. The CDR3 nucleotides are TGCAGTGCTAGCGATTTTTCGCGGGGGGGAGAGACCCAGTACTTC.

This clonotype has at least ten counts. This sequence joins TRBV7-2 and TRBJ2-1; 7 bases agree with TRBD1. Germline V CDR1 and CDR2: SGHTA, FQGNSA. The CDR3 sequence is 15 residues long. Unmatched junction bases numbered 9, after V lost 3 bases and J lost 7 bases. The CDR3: CASSLSTGPQNEQFF. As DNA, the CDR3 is TGTGCCAGCAGCTTGTCGACAGGGCCTCAAAATGAGCAGTTCTTC.

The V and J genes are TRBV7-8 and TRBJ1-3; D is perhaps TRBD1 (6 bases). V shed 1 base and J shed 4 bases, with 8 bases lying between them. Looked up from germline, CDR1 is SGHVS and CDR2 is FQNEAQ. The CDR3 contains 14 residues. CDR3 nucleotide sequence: TGTGCCAGCAGCTTAGGGGGGGCCGGAAACACCATATATTTT. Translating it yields CASSLGGAGNTIYF.

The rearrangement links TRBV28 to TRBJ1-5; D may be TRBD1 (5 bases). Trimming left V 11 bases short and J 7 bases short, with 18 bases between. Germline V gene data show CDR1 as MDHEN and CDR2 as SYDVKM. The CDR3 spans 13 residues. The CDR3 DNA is TGTGCCGTTAGAGGGGTTTCAGAACAGCCCCAGCATTTT. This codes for CAVRGVSEQPQHF.

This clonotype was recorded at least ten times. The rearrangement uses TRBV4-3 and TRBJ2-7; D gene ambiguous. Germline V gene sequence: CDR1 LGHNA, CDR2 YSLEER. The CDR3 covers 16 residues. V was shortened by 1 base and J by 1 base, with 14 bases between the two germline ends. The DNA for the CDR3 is TGCGCCAGCAGCCAAGGGGTAGGCAAGACATCCTACGAGCAGTACTTC. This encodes CASSQGVGKTSYEQYF.

For the CDR3, the DNA is TGTGCCAGCACCGAGGGTACTAGCGGGGGTACCCAGTACTTC. Translating it yields CASTEGTSGGTQYF. V and J are TRBV2 and TRBJ2-5; 11 nucleotides match TRBD2. Germline loops: CDR1 SNHLY, CDR2 FYNNEI. This CDR3 contains 14 residues. V shed 7 bases, J shed 8 bases, and the junction held 9 bases outside the gene matches.

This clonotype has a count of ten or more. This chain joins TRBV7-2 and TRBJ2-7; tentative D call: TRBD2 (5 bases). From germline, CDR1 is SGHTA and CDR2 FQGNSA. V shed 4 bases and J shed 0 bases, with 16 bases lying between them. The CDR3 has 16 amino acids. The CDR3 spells CASSSFPRGSSYEQYF. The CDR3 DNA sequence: TGTGCCAGCAGCTCATTTCCCCGGGGTAGCTCCTACGAGCAGTACTTC.

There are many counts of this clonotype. Here the CDR3 DNA reads TGTGCCAGCAGTTTAGTTGGTCGGACTAGCGGGTTGTACAATGAGCAGTTCTTC. Residues: CASSLVGRTSGLYNEQFF. The chain carries TRBV6-5 and TRBJ2-1; 11 bases are shared with TRBD2. Germline values: CDR1 MNHEY, CDR2 SVGAGI. V gave up 4 bases and J gave up 4 bases; unmatched junction bases: 12. This CDR3 contains 18 residues.

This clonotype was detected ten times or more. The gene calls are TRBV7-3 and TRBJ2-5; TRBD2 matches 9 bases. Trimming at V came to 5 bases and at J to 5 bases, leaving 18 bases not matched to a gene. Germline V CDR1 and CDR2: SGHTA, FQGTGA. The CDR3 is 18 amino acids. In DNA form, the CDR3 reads TGTGCCAGCAGCCCGGCGGGAAGCGGGGGGCCAGGTCGGGAGACCCAGTACTTC. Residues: CASSPAGSGGPGRETQYF.

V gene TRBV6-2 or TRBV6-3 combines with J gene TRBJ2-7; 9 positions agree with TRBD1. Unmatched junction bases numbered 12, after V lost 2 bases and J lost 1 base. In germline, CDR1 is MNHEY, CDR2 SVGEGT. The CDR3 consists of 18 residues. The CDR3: CASSYHRDREGFSYEQYV. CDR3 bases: TGTGCCAGCAGTTACCACCGGGACAGGGAGGGTTTTTCCTACGAGCAGTACGTC.

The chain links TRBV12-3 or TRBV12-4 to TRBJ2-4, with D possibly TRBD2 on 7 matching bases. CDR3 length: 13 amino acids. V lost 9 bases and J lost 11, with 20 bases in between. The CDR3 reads CASLGGGLGVQYF. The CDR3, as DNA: TGTGCCAGTCTGGGCGGGGGCCTGGGGGTTCAGTACTTC.

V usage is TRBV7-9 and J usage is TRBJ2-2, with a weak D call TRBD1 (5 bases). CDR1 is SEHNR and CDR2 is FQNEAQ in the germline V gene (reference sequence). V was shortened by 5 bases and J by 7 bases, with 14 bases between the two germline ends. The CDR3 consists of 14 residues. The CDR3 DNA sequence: TGTGCCAGCAGCATCGCAGGGTTGGTCGGGGAGCTGTTTTTT. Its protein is CASSIAGLVGELFF.

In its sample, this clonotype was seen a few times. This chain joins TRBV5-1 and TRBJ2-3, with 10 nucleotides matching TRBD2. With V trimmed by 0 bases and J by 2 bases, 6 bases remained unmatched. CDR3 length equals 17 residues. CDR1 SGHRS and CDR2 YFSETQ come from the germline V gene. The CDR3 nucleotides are TGCGCCAGCAGCTTGGTAGCGGGGGGCCAGATCACAGATACGCAGTATTTT. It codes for CASSLVAGGQITDTQYF.

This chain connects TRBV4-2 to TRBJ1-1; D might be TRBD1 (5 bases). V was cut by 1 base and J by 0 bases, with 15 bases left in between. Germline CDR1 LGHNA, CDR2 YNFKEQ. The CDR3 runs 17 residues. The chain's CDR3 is CASSQAKQGDLNTEAFF. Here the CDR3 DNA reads TGTGCCAGCAGCCAAGCTAAGCAGGGAGATTTGAACACTGAAGCTTTCTTT.

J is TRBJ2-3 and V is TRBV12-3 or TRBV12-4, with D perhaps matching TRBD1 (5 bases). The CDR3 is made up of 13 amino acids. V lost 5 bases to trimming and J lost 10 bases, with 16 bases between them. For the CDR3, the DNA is TGTGCCAGCAGTCCTGGGCTAGGGGTTGCGCAGTATTTT. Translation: CASSPGLGVAQYF.

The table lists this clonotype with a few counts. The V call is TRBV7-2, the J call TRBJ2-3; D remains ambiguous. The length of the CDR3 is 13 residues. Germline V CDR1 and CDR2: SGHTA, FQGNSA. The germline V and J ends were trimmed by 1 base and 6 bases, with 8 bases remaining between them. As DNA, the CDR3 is TGTGCCAGCAGCTTAGAGACCAGGGATACGCAGTATTTT. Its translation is CASSLETRDTQYF.

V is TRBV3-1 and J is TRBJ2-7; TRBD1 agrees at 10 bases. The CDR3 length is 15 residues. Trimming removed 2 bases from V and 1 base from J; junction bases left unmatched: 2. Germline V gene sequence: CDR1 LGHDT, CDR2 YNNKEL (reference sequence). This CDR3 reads CASSQPGQGSYEQYF. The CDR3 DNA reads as TGTGCCAGCAGCCAACCGGGACAGGGGTCCTACGAGCAGTACTTC.

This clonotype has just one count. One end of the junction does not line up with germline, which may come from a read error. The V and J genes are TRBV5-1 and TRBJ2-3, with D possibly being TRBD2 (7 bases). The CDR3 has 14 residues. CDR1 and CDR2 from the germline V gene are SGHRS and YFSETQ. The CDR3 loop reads CDSSGADRRDTQYF. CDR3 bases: TGCGACAGCAGCGGGGCAGACAGGAGGGATACGCAGTATTTT.